This TCR beta chain was obtained from a study of human T cells and chemical hapten exposure. Trimming removed 3 bases at V and 1 base at J, with 9 bases between. The germline gives CDR1 KGHSY, CDR2 FQNENV. The CDR3 is 14 amino acids. This clonotype has more than one count but fewer than ten. Time point described: pre-sensitization, week 0. Documented treatment: therapeutic diphenylcyclopropenone sensitization with weekly scalp DPC. Each CDR3 protein gets one entry after TCRdb re-called the RACE reads with MiXCR. The sample carries 100,000 to 150,000 distinct CDR3 sequences, roughly 14% recorded once. The chain combines TRBV16 with TRBJ1-1, with D unresolved. Material: whole blood, obtained in connection with sensitization to the hapten diphenylcyclopropenone (DPC). This sequence originates from a young woman with alopecia areata. Some clones in this sample may be carry-over from other donors' samples. The CDR3 loop reads CASSHQQANTEAFF. As DNA, the CDR3 is TGTGCCAGCAGCCATCAACAAGCGAACACTGAAGCTTTCTTT. Based on the CDR3 plus reference TRBV16 and TRBJ1-1, the full variable domain is GEEVAQTPKHLVRGEGQKAKLYCAPIKGHSYVFWYQQVLKNEFKFLISFQNENVFDETGMPKERFSAKCLPNSPCSLEIQATKLEDSAVYFCASSHQQANTEAFFGQGTRLTVV.